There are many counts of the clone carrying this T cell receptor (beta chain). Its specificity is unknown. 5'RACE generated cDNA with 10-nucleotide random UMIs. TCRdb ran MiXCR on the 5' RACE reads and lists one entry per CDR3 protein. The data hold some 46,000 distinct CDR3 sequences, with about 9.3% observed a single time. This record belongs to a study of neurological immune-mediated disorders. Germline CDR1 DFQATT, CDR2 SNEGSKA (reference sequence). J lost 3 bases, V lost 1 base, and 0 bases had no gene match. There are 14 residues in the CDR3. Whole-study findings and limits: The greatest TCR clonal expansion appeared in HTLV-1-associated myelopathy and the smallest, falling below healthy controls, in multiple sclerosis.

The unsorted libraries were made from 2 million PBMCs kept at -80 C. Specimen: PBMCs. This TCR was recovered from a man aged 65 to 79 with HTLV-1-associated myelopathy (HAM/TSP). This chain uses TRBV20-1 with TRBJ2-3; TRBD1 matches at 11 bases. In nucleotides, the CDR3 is TGCAGTGCTAGAGGGGACAGGGGGACAGATACGCAGTATTTT. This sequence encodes CSARGDRGTDTQYF.